These 3 T cell receptor beta chains came from one sample sequenced in a study of CD8+ T cells in alopecia areata. Extracted RNA was reverse transcribed, and the resulting cDNA served as sequencing template. Using immunoSEQ multiplex PCR, the repertoire was profiled, and TCRdb retains in-frame clones only, with some absent. This sample yields some 190,000 clones, of which about 51% are seen a single time; over 9.5% belongs to the top ten. Treatment in this sample: oral pan-JAK inhibitor, 5-10 mg twice daily. The specimen comprised CD8+ T cells sorted from blood, sampled between weeks 51 and 52, from a patient treated with tofacitinib. Receptors originate from a human donor with alopecia areata.

The chain links TRBV5-6 to TRBJ1-1; possibly TRBD1 for D (6 bases). V lost 0 bases to trimming and J lost 1 base, with 13 bases between them. This CDR3 has 16 residues. Germline CDR1 is SGHDT and CDR2 is YYEEEE. CDR3 coding DNA: TGTGCCAGCAGCTTGGCTACTCAGGGGTGGAACACTGAAGCTTTCTTT. Protein sequence: CASSLATQGWNTEAFF. Full variable domain (rest looked up from reference TRBV5-6 and TRBJ1-1): DAGVTQSPTHLIKTRGQQVTLRCSPKSGHDTVSWYQQALGQGPQFIFQYYEEEERQRGNFPDRFSGHQFPNYSSELNVNALLLGDSALYLCASSLATQGWNTEAFFGQGTRLTVV.

The chain is built from TRBV11-2 and TRBJ2-5; 11 bases map to TRBD2. V gave up 5 bases and J gave up 2 bases; unmatched junction bases: 7. CDR3 size: 16 residues. Looked up from germline, CDR1 is SGHAT and CDR2 is FQNNGV. In nucleotides, the CDR3 is TGTGCCAGCAGCATTACTAGCGGGGGACTGCAAGAGACCCAGTACTTC. Translation gives CASSITSGGLQETQYF.

V gene TRBV4-1 combines with J gene TRBJ2-7; TRBD1 matches at 8 bases. Unmatched junction bases numbered 8, after V lost 4 bases and J lost 3 bases. The CDR3 sequence is 15 residues long. Germline V gene data show CDR1 as MGHRA and CDR2 as YSYEKL. The CDR3 DNA reads as TGCGCCAGCAGCCCGCGAGGACAGGGCTTCTACGAGCAGTACTTC. Its translation is CASSPRGQGFYEQYF.